The 26 T cell receptor beta chains below all came from one sample that was sequenced in a study of identical twins. Via MiXCR, TCRdb re-called the 5' RACE reads, giving one row per CDR3 protein. The sample lists hundreds of thousands of distinct CDR3 sequences, approximately 6.8% seen once, with more than 5% in the top ten. The sample was also linked to a second study, of yellow fever vaccine responses in identical twins.

Sequencing used CD8+ T cells sorted from blood. These receptor sequences come from a woman between 18 and 29 years old in good health.

This clonotype was seen a handful of times. The J gene is TRBJ1-1, the V gene TRBV14, with D hard to call. Germline-derived CDR1 and CDR2 are SGHDN and FVKESK. V was trimmed by 4 bases and J by 1 base, leaving 10 bases between them. CDR3 length: 14 residues. This CDR3 reads CASSLFSGNTEAFF. Here the CDR3 DNA reads TGTGCCAGCAGCCTGTTCTCGGGGAACACTGAAGCTTTCTTT.

This clonotype was seen at least ten times. The chain has TRBV7-9 and TRBJ2-4, with D tentatively TRBD1 (6 bases). This CDR3 spans 13 amino acids. V shed 5 bases and J shed 8 bases, with 13 bases lying between them. Looked up from germline, CDR1 is SEHNR and CDR2 is FQNEAQ (reference sequence). The CDR3, as DNA: TGTGCCAGCAGCCCCAGGGGCTTGGACATTCAGTACTTC. It yields the protein CASSPRGLDIQYF.

This clonotype was seen ten or more times. This sequence joins TRBV5-1 and TRBJ2-1; D perhaps matches TRBD1 (6 bases). The CDR3 totals 16 residues. With 0 bases removed from V and 1 base from J, the gap between germline ends came to 11 bases. Germline values: CDR1 SGHRS, CDR2 YFSETQ. CDR3 protein: CASSLDREPSYNEQFF. The CDR3 DNA reads as TGCGCCAGCAGCTTGGACAGGGAGCCTTCCTACAATGAGCAGTTCTTC. The variable domain in full, with the rest retrieved from reference TRBV5-1 and TRBJ2-1, is KAGVTQTPRYLIKTRGQQVTLSCSPISGHRSVSWYQQTPGQGLQFLFEYFSETQRNKGNFPGRFSGRQFSNSRSEMNVSTLELGDSALYLCASSLDREPSYNEQFFGPGTRLTVL.

This clonotype was seen at least ten times. This chain joins TRBV5-1 and TRBJ2-1; either TRBD1 or TRBD2 may fit D (6 bases each). CDR1 is SGHRS, CDR2 YFSETQ, per germline. The length of the CDR3 is 15 residues. The V end was cut by 3 bases, the J end by 8 bases, with 18 bases between. The CDR3 bases are TGCGCCAGCAGCTGGGGGGACAAAACCTTAGATGAGCAGTTCTTC. Protein sequence: CASSWGDKTLDEQFF.

This clonotype was found many times. V usage is TRBV28 and J usage is TRBJ2-7, with 7 nucleotides matching TRBD1. Germline trimming cut 6 bases from V and 2 bases from J; bases unmatched to any gene: 7. CDR3 length: 14 amino acids. CDR1 is MDHEN and CDR2 is SYDVKM in the germline V gene. In DNA form, the CDR3 reads TGTGCCAGCAGAGTGACGACAGGGACCTACGAGCAGTACTTC. This encodes CASRVTTGTYEQYF.

In its sample, this clonotype was seen many times. The genes are TRBV5-1 and TRBJ2-5, with D unresolved. The V gene lost 5 bases and the J gene lost 7 bases, with 18 bases spanning the gap. Germline CDR1 is SGHRS and CDR2 is YFSETQ. The CDR3 contains 14 residues. The CDR3 sequence is CASSLVVRKGTQYF. The CDR3 nucleotides are TGCGCCAGCAGTCTTGTAGTCAGGAAGGGGACCCAGTACTTC.

This clonotype was counted many times. The gene calls are TRBV14 and TRBJ2-7; D uncertain. The germline V gene has CDR1 SGHDN and CDR2 FVKESK. There are 12 residues in the CDR3. V lost 4 bases to trimming and J lost 3 bases, with 7 bases between them. The CDR3 here is CASSPNGYEQYV. CDR3 coding DNA: TGTGCCAGCAGCCCGAATGGCTACGAGCAGTACGTC.

This clonotype showed up many times. In nucleotides, the CDR3 is TGCAGCGTTGAAGAGGAGAACTTCACCGGGGAGCTGTTTTTT. Protein: CSVEEENFTGELFF. This sequence joins TRBV29-1 and TRBJ2-2; D gene unclear. CDR1 is SQVTM, CDR2 ANQGSEA, per germline. CDR3 size: 14 residues. Between the trimmed V and J ends, which lost 0 bases and 4 bases, there was a span of 9 bases.

This clonotype was detected many times. This chain uses TRBV27 with TRBJ2-7, with 8 bases that match TRBD1. This CDR3 is 14 amino acids long. V lost 4 bases and J lost 3; bases outside the gene matches: 5. CDR1 and CDR2 (germline): MNHEY, SMNVEV (reference sequence). The CDR3 loop is CASSWGQDRYEQYF. CDR3 bases: TGTGCCAGCAGTTGGGGACAGGACCGCTACGAGCAGTACTTC.

The rearrangement uses TRBV6-6 and TRBJ2-5; possibly TRBD1 for D (6 bases). CDR1 and CDR2 from the germline V gene are MNHNY and SVGAGI (reference sequence). CDR3 length: 12 amino acids. V dropped 4 bases and J dropped 5 bases, with 8 bases sitting between them. The CDR3 spells CASSFDRETQYF. The CDR3 DNA sequence: TGTGCCAGCAGTTTCGACAGGGAGACCCAGTACTTC.

CDR3 loop: CASGTEAEAFF. CDR3 sequence (DNA): TGCGCCAGCGGTACGGAGGCCGAAGCTTTCTTT. This rearrangement joins TRBV5-1 to TRBJ1-1; D is ambiguous. Trimming removed 7 bases at V and 8 bases at J, with 12 bases between. Germline V CDR1 and CDR2: SGHRS, YFSETQ. The CDR3 covers 11 residues.

This clonotype was counted ten times or more. This sequence joins TRBV10-3 and TRBJ2-3; 7 bases fit TRBD2. V lost 0 bases and J lost 1; bases outside the gene matches: 10. The CDR3 contains 18 residues. Per the germline V gene, CDR1 is ENHRY and CDR2 is SYGVKD. The CDR3 sequence: CAISESSGDYRGTDTQYF. CDR3 in DNA: TGTGCCATCAGTGAGTCCTCTGGGGACTATCGAGGCACAGATACGCAGTATTTT.

The chain couples TRBV28 to TRBJ1-1, with D uncertain. The CDR3 sequence is 11 residues long. Trimming took off 11 bases at V and 5 bases at J, with 12 bases between the two ends. CDR1 MDHEN and CDR2 SYDVKM come from the germline V gene. This CDR3 reads CAVQRRTEAFF. The CDR3 coding sequence is TGTGCCGTCCAACGGAGAACTGAAGCTTTCTTT.

This clonotype was seen at least ten times. One end of the junction is discordant with germline, which a read error may explain. The V call is TRBV7-6, the J call TRBJ2-1, with D possibly matching TRBD1 (6 bases). The germline CDR1 and CDR2 sequences are SGHVS and FNYEAQ. This CDR3 is built from 15 residues. This CDR3 reads CASSLEQGSNNEQFF. The CDR3 DNA sequence: TGTGCCAGCAGCTTAGAACAGGGCTCCAACAATGAGCAGTTCTTC.

The gene calls are TRBV12-3 or TRBV12-4 and TRBJ1-4; no clear D gene. Trimming stripped 5 bases from V and 10 bases from J, with 11 bases between. There are 12 residues in the CDR3. CDR3 in DNA: TGTGCCAGCAGTAATGACGGCGGAAAACTGTTTTTT. It encodes CASSNDGGKLFF.

This clonotype came up a few times. The V and J genes are TRBV2 and TRBJ1-1; D perhaps matches TRBD1 (5 bases). Germline V gives CDR1 SNHLY, CDR2 FYNNEI. This CDR3 has 13 amino acids. V lost 8 bases to trimming and J lost 5 bases, with 15 bases between them. This CDR3 reads CASYFAGPTEAFF. In DNA form, the CDR3 reads TGTGCCAGCTACTTTGCAGGGCCGACTGAAGCTTTCTTT. The full variable domain, with the rest looked up from reference TRBV2 and TRBJ1-1, is EPEVTQTPSHQVTQMGQEVILRCVPISNHLYFYWYRQILGQKVEFLVSFYNNEISEKSEIFDDQFSVERPDGSNFTLKIRSTKLEDSAMYFCASYFAGPTEAFFGQGTRLTVV.

The chain joins TRBV3-1 to TRBJ1-1; no definite D call. The CDR3 contains 17 residues. V was shortened by 1 base and J by 3 bases, with 18 bases between the two germline ends. CDR1 is LGHDT and CDR2 is YNNKEL in the germline V gene (reference sequence). CDR3 amino acids: CASSQGTLGGSHTEAFF. The CDR3 DNA follows: TGTGCCAGCAGCCAAGGAACATTGGGAGGATCTCACACTGAAGCTTTCTTT.

CDR3 sequence reads: CASSPSGGWDTQYF. For the CDR3, the DNA is TGTGCCAGCAGCCCCAGCGGGGGGTGGGATACGCAGTATTTT. The chain combines TRBV11-2 with TRBJ2-3, with 9 bases fitting TRBD2. Germline lookup yields CDR1 SGHAT and CDR2 FQNNGV. V lost 5 bases and J lost 6; bases outside the gene matches: 6. The CDR3 loop spans 14 amino acids.

A few counts support this clonotype. The chain uses TRBV7-8 and TRBJ2-2; TRBD1 matches at 8 bases. The CDR3 runs 17 residues. V dropped 5 bases and J dropped 4; count of bases not matched to a gene: 12. Looked up from germline, CDR1 is SGHVS and CDR2 is FQNEAQ. The CDR3 spells CASSTDLQGVITGELFF. The CDR3 DNA follows: TGTGCCAGCAGCACAGACCTACAGGGGGTGATCACCGGGGAGCTGTTTTTT. The whole variable domain, filled in from reference TRBV7-8 and TRBJ2-2, reads GAGVSQSPRYKVAKRGQDVALRCDPISGHVSLFWYQQALGQGPEFLTYFQNEAQLDKSGLPSDRFFAERPEGSVSTLKIQRTQQEDSAVYLCASSTDLQGVITGELFFGEGSRLTVL.

This clonotype was detected many times. This chain joins TRBV12-3 or TRBV12-4 and TRBJ1-3; possibly TRBD1 for D (6 bases). The CDR3 runs to 16 residues. V dropped 6 bases and J dropped 0 bases, with 15 bases sitting between them. CDR3 DNA: TGTGCCAGCAGGGGAACAGGGTCTCTCTCTGGAAACACCATATATTTT. Its translation is CASRGTGSLSGNTIYF.

This clonotype was observed many times. This sequence joins TRBV9 and TRBJ2-1; 8 bases fit TRBD2. This CDR3 contains 15 residues. Trimming at V came to 0 bases and at J to 7 bases, leaving 6 bases not matched to a gene. Germline CDR1 and CDR2: SGDLS and YYNGEE. The DNA of the CDR3 is TGTGCCAGCAGCGTAGAGAGCGGGAGTTGGAATGAGCAGTTCTTC. Its protein is CASSVESGSWNEQFF.

The rearrangement links TRBV27 to TRBJ2-4; possibly TRBD1 for D (7 bases). The V and J ends lost 1 base and 8 bases respectively, with 15 bases between them. The CDR3 spans 15 residues. Looked up from germline, CDR1 is MNHEY and CDR2 is SMNVEV (reference sequence). As DNA, the CDR3 is TGTGCCAGCAGTTTATTAGCAGGGGGGTGGGACATTCAGTACTTC. Translating it yields CASSLLAGGWDIQYF.

This sequence joins TRBV12-3 or TRBV12-4 and TRBJ2-2; TRBD1 aligns across 7 bases. Germline trimming cut 5 bases from V and 2 bases from J; bases unmatched to any gene: 8. This CDR3 contains 16 residues. CDR3 amino acids: CASSQYGTANTGELFF. CDR3 bases: TGTGCCAGCAGTCAATACGGGACAGCCAACACCGGGGAGCTGTTTTTT.

This clonotype occurred many times. The chain has TRBV12-3 or TRBV12-4 and TRBJ2-7, with a weak D call TRBD1 (5 bases). The CDR3 has 14 residues. V shed 6 bases and J shed 0 bases, with 12 bases lying between them. The CDR3, as DNA: TGTGCCAGCAGAGCCTCAGGGAACTCCTACGAGCAGTACTTC. Translating it yields CASRASGNSYEQYF.

The J gene is TRBJ1-5, the V gene TRBV19; D may be TRBD1 (6 bases). CDR1 and CDR2 from the germline V gene are LNHDA and SQIVND (reference sequence). Trimming left V 10 bases short and J 0 bases short, with 19 bases between. The CDR3 consists of 16 residues. Here the CDR3 reads CATLAPRGYSNQPQHF. CDR3 nucleotides: TGTGCCACTCTGGCACCGAGGGGGTATAGCAATCAGCCCCAGCATTTT.

CDR3 loop: CASSQARGLGSYEQYF. DNA of the CDR3: TGCGCCAGCAGCCAAGCTAGGGGATTGGGCTCCTACGAGCAGTACTTC. The chain links TRBV4-1 to TRBJ2-7, with D possibly TRBD1 on 5 matching bases. The CDR3 totals 16 residues. Trimming removed 1 base at V and 0 bases at J, with 13 bases between. Germline lookup yields CDR1 MGHRA and CDR2 YSYEKL.